The clone carrying this TCR beta chain was observed a single time. Antigen: not known. Germline loops: CDR1 SGHNT, CDR2 YYREEE (reference sequence). This CDR3 has 13 amino acids. The junction had 1 base not matched to a gene; V was cut back by 0 bases and J by 5 bases. This sample is part of a study of cytomegalovirus exposure and HLA in healthy donors. Background on the study: According to later analysis, the same platform produced the roughly 120 validation and 666 first-cohort repertoires.

TCRdb's copy holds only in-frame clones and misses some; the assay was immunoSEQ multiplex PCR. The sample includes about 73,000 clones, approximately 96% of them seen just once. The validation cohort, a group of around 130 subjects, included the donors and was separate from the roughly 670-subject first cohort. Findings and limits, study-wide: The classifier reportedly diagnosed cytomegalovirus status with high sensitivity and specificity. Testing in vitro showed a few CMV-associated chains specific for CMV antigens.

This chain joins TRBV5-4 and TRBJ2-5; 7 bases line up with TRBD2. The TCR originated in a man aged 18 to 35 in good health and CMV-seronegative. Sequencing input: PBMCs. In DNA, the CDR3 is TGTGCCAGCAGCTTGGGACTAGCCGAGACCCAGTACTTC. Translation gives CASSLGLAETQYF.